The source of this TCR beta chain is a study of blood T cell repertoires in COVID-19. Study information: From the United States, Italy and Spain came samples of acute and convalescent COVID-19. T cells, B-cell-depleted T cells, or PBMCs provided the cDNA or gDNA that served as material.

The CDR3 covers 13 residues. V lost 7 bases, J lost 5 bases, and 14 bases lay in between. In germline, CDR1 is LNHDA, CDR2 SQIVND (reference sequence). Authors' processing steps: Reference gene primer amplification yielded estimated nucleated cell counts. Sequencing was performed with immunoSEQ multiplex PCR; in TCRdb, only in-frame clones are kept and a portion is missing. V and J calls and clone size are those listed in that table; D and trimming were worked out from the DNA. The sample includes 50,000 to 65,000 clones, around nine tenths seen only once; the top ten take roughly 4%. Sequences were obtained from peripheral blood. The sequence derives from a man between 70 and 80 years old with acute or convalescent COVID-19. The V gene is TRBV19, the J gene TRBJ1-1; D is uncertain. The CDR3 DNA reads TGTGCCAGTACGCCGGGGATTTTGACTGAAGCTTTCTTT. It codes for CASTPGILTEAFF. The full variable domain, with the rest looked up from reference TRBV19 and TRBJ1-1, is DGGITQSPKYLFRKEGQNVTLSCEQNLNHDAMYWYRQDPGQGLRLIYYSQIVNDFQKGDIAEGYSVSREKKESFPLTVTSAQKNPTAFYLCASTPGILTEAFFGQGTRLTVV.